This T cell receptor (beta chain) was observed in a study of T cell responses to AZD1222 COVID-19 vaccine. The CDR3 covers 14 residues. The V and J ends lost 7 bases and 5 bases, in that order; junction bases with no gene match: 8. Germline CDR1 reads MNHEY; CDR2 reads SVGEGT. Turning to this clone: Its specificity is unknown.

The study's findings and limits: Only after the peak T cell response were repertoires sampled. Nearly half of the spike-specific TCRs reportedly recognize variant regions that carry no mutations.

Sequencing used immunoSEQ multiplex PCR; TCRdb keeps in-frame clones, though not all of them. The sample carries 150,000 or so clones, 75% to 90% recorded once. The chain recombines TRBV6-2 or TRBV6-3 with TRBJ2-3; 8 nucleotides align to TRBD2. The material was peripheral blood, obtained on day 0 of AZD1222 vaccination. This clonotype was obtained from an adult in good health. CDR3 nucleotides: TGTGCCAGCACCCCCGGGGGGGCCGGAGATACGCAGTATTTT. This sequence encodes CASTPGGAGDTQYF.